Listed below are T cell receptor beta chains from one sample, sequenced in a study of identifying expanded T cells in peripheral blood. Method: immunoSEQ multiplex PCR; TCRdb's copy keeps in-frame clones and lacks some. The sample lists more than 75,000 clones, 70% to 90% occurring once. Material: blood. The source of these receptors is a person between 18 and 69 years old in good health. CDR3s include the opening cysteine and the closing phenylalanine or tryptophan. Each record gives: J gene, clone size, V gene, D gene, CDR3 DNA, CDR3 protein. D genes are given only for firm matches. Size is stated for part of the rows, as once, few or many counts, or as a class when the clone is expanded.

J: TRBJ1-1
size: -
V: TRBV19
D: -
DNA: TGTGCCAGTAAGAGGGAACCCCGCACTGAAGCTTTCTTT
CDR3: CASKREPRTEAFF

J: TRBJ1-2
size: -
V: TRBV23-1
D: -
DNA: TGCGCCAGCAGTCCCCGCTATGGCTACACCTTC
CDR3: CASSPRYGYTF

J: TRBJ1-2
size: -
V: TRBV14
D: -
DNA: TGTGCCAGCAGCCTAGGGGGCTATGGCTACACCTTC
CDR3: CASSLGGYGYTF

J: TRBJ2-2
size: -
V: TRBV28
D: TRBD2
DNA: TGTGCCAGCAACCCCGTTGTGAGGCGGGCGGGGGCCGGGGAGCTGTTTTTT
CDR3: CASNPVVRRAGAGELFF

J: TRBJ1-1
size: once
V: TRBV6-1
D: -
DNA: TGTGCCAGCAGTATTTACAGGAACACTGAAGCTTTCTTT
CDR3: CASSIYRNTEAFF

J: TRBJ2-6
size: -
V: TRBV7-9
D: -
DNA: TGTGCCAGCAGCTTACCGTGGCGCTCTGGGGCCAACGTCCTGACTTTC
CDR3: CASSLPWRSGANVLTF

J: TRBJ1-3
size: -
V: TRBV4-2
D: -
DNA: TGTGCCAGCAGCCAAGATGGGGCAGCGGCTGGAAACACCATATATTTT
CDR3: CASSQDGAAAGNTIYF

J: TRBJ2-5
size: -
V: TRBV4-1
D: -
DNA: TGCGCCAGCAGCCAAGGGGTAGGGACCCAGTACTTC
CDR3: CASSQGVGTQYF

J: TRBJ1-5
size: -
V: TRBV6-5
D: -
DNA: TGTGCCAGCAGTTACTCGATGACGGGCAATCAGCCCCAGCATTTT
CDR3: CASSYSMTGNQPQHF

J: TRBJ1-2
size: few
V: TRBV7-9
D: -
DNA: TGTGCCAGCAGCTTGAGCACTTTATATGGCTACACCTTC
CDR3: CASSLSTLYGYTF

J: TRBJ2-7
size: -
V: TRBV19
D: TRBD1
DNA: TGTGCCAGTAGTCCCATGACAGGGTTCCGTCCCTACGAGCAGTACTTC
CDR3: CASSPMTGFRPYEQYF

J: TRBJ1-2
size: -
V: TRBV9
D: TRBD1
DNA: TGTGCCAGCAGCGTCGGGACAGGGATCAGCTATGGCTACACCTTC
CDR3: CASSVGTGISYGYTF

J: TRBJ2-7
size: -
V: TRBV5-1
D: TRBD2
DNA: TGCGCCAGCAGCTTGGGAAAACTCCTAGCGGGGTCGGACGAGCAGTACTTC
CDR3: CASSLGKLLAGSDEQYF

J: TRBJ1-4
size: once
V: TRBV18
D: -
DNA: TGTGCCAGCTCACCCAACGGAGATGAAAAACTGTTTTTT
CDR3: CASSPNGDEKLFF

J: TRBJ2-5
size: -
V: TRBV7-2
D: -
DNA: TGTGCCAGCAGCCCCCTGGGGGTCCTTGGTGGGGAGACCCAGTACTTC
CDR3: CASSPLGVLGGETQYF

J: TRBJ1-2
size: -
V: TRBV20-1
D: -
DNA: TGCAGTGCTAGAGAAAAAGGGGGGGACACCTTC
CDR3: CSAREKGGDTF

J: TRBJ2-3
size: -
V: TRBV6-1
D: TRBD2
DNA: TGTGCCAGCAGTGAATCTCTAGCGGGGACGCCCACAGATACGCAGTATTTT
CDR3: CASSESLAGTPTDTQYF

J: TRBJ1-5
size: -
V: TRBV5-6
D: -
DNA: TGTGCCAGCAGCTTGCGGGGGGCCAGCAATCAGCCCCAGCATTTT
CDR3: CASSLRGASNQPQHF

J: TRBJ1-1
size: -
V: TRBV4-3
D: -
DNA: TGCGCCAGCAGCCAAGACAGAAACACTGAAGCTTTCTTT
CDR3: CASSQDRNTEAFF

J: TRBJ2-5
size: -
V: TRBV4-1
D: -
DNA: TGCGCCAGCTCTGTCGGGGATAGCGTGTACCAAGAGACCCAGTACTTC
CDR3: CASSVGDSVYQETQYF

J: TRBJ2-2
size: -
V: TRBV12-5
D: -
DNA: TGTGCTAGTGGTTTGGTAGCAGGGGCGAGCACCGGGGAGCTGTTTTTT
CDR3: CASGLVAGASTGELFF

J: TRBJ2-5
size: once
V: TRBV10-3
D: -
DNA: TGTGCCATCAGTGAGTCAAACGGGGTAGAGACCCAGTACTTC
CDR3: CAISESNGVETQYF

J: TRBJ1-1
size: -
V: TRBV11-2
D: -
DNA: TGTGCCAGCAGCCTCACGAGTAGGGGATACACTGAAGCTTTCTTT
CDR3: CASSLTSRGYTEAFF

J: TRBJ2-3
size: -
V: TRBV19
D: -
DNA: TGTGCCAGTATGCGGACAGACACAGATACGCAGTATTTT
CDR3: CASMRTDTDTQYF

J: TRBJ2-7
size: -
V: TRBV2
D: TRBD1
DNA: TGTGCCAGCACACTTTCCGGGACAGAGTTGTACGAGCAGTACTTC
CDR3: CASTLSGTELYEQYF

J: TRBJ2-3
size: -
V: TRBV11-3
D: -
DNA: TGTGCCAGCAGCTTACCCCCTTGGGGGGGGCCCTCCACAGATACGCAGTATTTT
CDR3: CASSLPPWGGPSTDTQYF

J: TRBJ2-7
size: -
V: TRBV30
D: -
DNA: TGTGCCTGGACGATTCCCTATAAAGGGTACGAGCAGTACTTC
CDR3: CAWTIPYKGYEQYF

J: TRBJ1-1
size: -
V: TRBV7-9
D: TRBD1
DNA: TGTGCCAGCATCCAGGATCCGGGACAGGGCACTGAAGCTTTCTTT
CDR3: CASIQDPGQGTEAFF

J: TRBJ2-3
size: -
V: TRBV6-5
D: TRBD2
DNA: TGTGCCAGCAGTTCCAGCGGGGGGACAGATACGCAGTATTTT
CDR3: CASSSSGGTDTQYF

J: TRBJ2-7
size: -
V: TRBV10-2
D: -
DNA: TGCGCCACCAGCCACCACTACGAGCAGTACTTC
CDR3: CATSHHYEQYF

J: TRBJ1-2
size: -
V: TRBV6-5
D: -
DNA: TGTGCCACCGGAGAGCCCCTTAACTATGGCTACACCTTC
CDR3: CATGEPLNYGYTF

J: TRBJ1-2
size: -
V: TRBV4-1
D: -
DNA: TGCGCCAGCAGCCAATCGTGGACTCGGGATGGTAGCTACACCTTC
CDR3: CASSQSWTRDGSYTF

J: TRBJ1-6
size: -
V: TRBV9
D: -
DNA: TGTGCCAGCAGCGATGGGGACCCGAATTCACCCCTCCACTTT
CDR3: CASSDGDPNSPLHF

J: TRBJ2-2
size: -
V: TRBV19
D: -
DNA: TGTGCCAGTCTCGCCGGGACCGGGGAGCTGTTTTTT
CDR3: CASLAGTGELFF

J: TRBJ1-2
size: -
V: TRBV2
D: -
DNA: TGTGCCAGCGTTCTACCCCCCTATGGCTACACCTTC
CDR3: CASVLPPYGYTF

J: TRBJ1-3
size: -
V: TRBV6-5
D: -
DNA: TGTGCCAGCAGTTACTTACCGGGTGGTGGAAACACCATATATTTT
CDR3: CASSYLPGGGNTIYF

J: TRBJ2-1
size: -
V: TRBV5-1
D: -
DNA: TGCGCCAGCAGCTTTACGGTAGACGGGAATGAGCAGTTCTTC
CDR3: CASSFTVDGNEQFF

J: TRBJ2-5
size: -
V: TRBV6-1
D: -
DNA: TGTGCCAGCTCAGATCTTCGAGAGACCCAGTACTTC
CDR3: CASSDLRETQYF

J: TRBJ1-2
size: -
V: TRBV7-9
D: -
DNA: TGTGCCAGCAGCTTGGGTCGGCAAACCCTCAGGGGCTACACCTTC
CDR3: CASSLGRQTLRGYTF

J: TRBJ1-1
size: once
V: TRBV9
D: TRBD1
DNA: TGTGCCAGCAGCGCCATATCCGGGACAGGGTCGGTGAACACTGAAGCTTTCTTT
CDR3: CASSAISGTGSVNTEAFF

J: TRBJ2-4
size: -
V: TRBV20-1
D: -
DNA: TGCAGTGCTTCCGCCGGGAGCTTTCAGTACTTC
CDR3: CSASAGSFQYF

J: TRBJ1-2
size: -
V: TRBV9
D: TRBD1
DNA: TGTGCCAGCAGCCTAACAGGGGGCAACTATGGCTACACCTTC
CDR3: CASSLTGGNYGYTF

J: TRBJ2-7
size: -
V: TRBV6-5
D: -
DNA: TGTGCCAGCAGCTCCACTCGGAGGGGCGCCTACGAGCAGTACTTC
CDR3: CASSSTRRGAYEQYF

J: TRBJ1-2
size: -
V: TRBV27
D: TRBD1
DNA: TGTGCCAGCAGTACCACAGGGGGGCGGTATGGCTACACCTTC
CDR3: CASSTTGGRYGYTF

J: TRBJ1-1
size: -
V: TRBV5-1
D: -
DNA: TGCGCCAGCAGCTCTGGTAGTGGCACTGAAGCTTTCTTT
CDR3: CASSSGSGTEAFF

J: TRBJ2-3
size: -
V: TRBV30
D: -
DNA: TGTGCCTGGAGTGGACCTACAGGGATGAGAAAAGATACGCAGTATTTT
CDR3: CAWSGPTGMRKDTQYF

J: TRBJ1-3
size: -
V: TRBV4-1
D: TRBD1
DNA: TGCGCCAGCAGCCAAGTCGGACAGGGGCCGTCAGGAAACACCATATATTTT
CDR3: CASSQVGQGPSGNTIYF

J: TRBJ1-1
size: -
V: TRBV2
D: TRBD1
DNA: TGTGCCAGCAGTCCGAATACAGGGGGCAGGACTGAAGCTTTCTTT
CDR3: CASSPNTGGRTEAFF

J: TRBJ1-3
size: -
V: TRBV7-6
D: -
DNA: TGTGCCAGCAGCCCCCTAAGAAGACAGAATTCTTCCTCTGGAAACACCATATATTTT
CDR3: CASSPLRRQNSSSGNTIYF